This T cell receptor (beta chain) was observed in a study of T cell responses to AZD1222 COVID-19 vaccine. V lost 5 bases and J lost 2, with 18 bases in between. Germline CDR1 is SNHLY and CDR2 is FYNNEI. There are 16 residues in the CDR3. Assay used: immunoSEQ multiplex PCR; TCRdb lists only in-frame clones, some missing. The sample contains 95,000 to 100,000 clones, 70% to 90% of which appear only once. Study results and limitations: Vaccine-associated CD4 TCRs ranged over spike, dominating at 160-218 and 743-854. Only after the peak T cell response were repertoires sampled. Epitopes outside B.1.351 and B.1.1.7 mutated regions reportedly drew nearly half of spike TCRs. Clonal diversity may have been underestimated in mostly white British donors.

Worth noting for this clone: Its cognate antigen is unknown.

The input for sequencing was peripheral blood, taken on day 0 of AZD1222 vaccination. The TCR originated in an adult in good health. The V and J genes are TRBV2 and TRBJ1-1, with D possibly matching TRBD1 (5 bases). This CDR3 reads CASSSGRGGTNTEAFF. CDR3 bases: TGTGCCAGCAGTTCCGGTCGTGGGGGAACAAACACTGAAGCTTTCTTT. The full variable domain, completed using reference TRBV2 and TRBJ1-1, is EPEVTQTPSHQVTQMGQEVILRCVPISNHLYFYWYRQILGQKVEFLVSFYNNEISEKSEIFDDQFSVERPDGSNFTLKIRSTKLEDSAMYFCASSSGRGGTNTEAFFGQGTRLTVV.